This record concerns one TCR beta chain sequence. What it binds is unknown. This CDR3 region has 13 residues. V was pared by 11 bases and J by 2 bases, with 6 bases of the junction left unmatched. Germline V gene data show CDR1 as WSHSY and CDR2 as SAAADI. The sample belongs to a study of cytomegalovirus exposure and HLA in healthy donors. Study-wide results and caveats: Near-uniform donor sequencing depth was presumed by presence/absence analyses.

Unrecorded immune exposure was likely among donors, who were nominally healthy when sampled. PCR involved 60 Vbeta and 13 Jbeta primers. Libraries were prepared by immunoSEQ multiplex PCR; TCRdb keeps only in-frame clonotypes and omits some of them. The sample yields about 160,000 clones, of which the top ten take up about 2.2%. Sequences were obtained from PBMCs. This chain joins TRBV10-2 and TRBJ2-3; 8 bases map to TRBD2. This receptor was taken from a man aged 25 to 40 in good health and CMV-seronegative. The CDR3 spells CAGQAGATDTQYF. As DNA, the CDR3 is TGCGCCGGACAAGCGGGAGCCACAGATACGCAGTATTTT.